This TCR beta chain was captured by sequencing in a study of control samples from healthy donors and cancer patients. This CDR3 has 15 residues. The V end was cut by 10 bases, the J end by 1 base, with 17 bases between. Germline V gene data show CDR1 as MNHEY and CDR2 as SVGAGI. Sequenced by immunoSEQ multiplex PCR; TCRdb stores in-frame clones only, minus some. This sample yields tens of thousands of clones, of which about 92% are seen a single time; about 1.6% belongs to the top ten. V usage is TRBV6-5 and J usage is TRBJ2-4, with D perhaps TRBD1 or TRBD2 (5 bases each). The source is a man aged 35-49 years with colorectal cancer. The sequenced material came from PBMCs. CDR3 DNA sequence: TGTGCCACCACAGACGCCGGGGCGGCCAAAAACATTCAGTACTTC. Its protein product is CATTDAGAAKNIQYF.